This T cell receptor beta chain was captured in a study of T cell changes during pregnancy in multiple sclerosis. Germline V gene sequence: CDR1 SGHTA, CDR2 FQGNSA. This CDR3 comprises 12 residues. Between the trimmed V and J ends, which lost 1 base and 8 bases, there was a span of 6 bases. Clones were read by immunoSEQ multiplex PCR, and TCRdb kept only the in-frame ones, dropping some. The sample records fewer than 65,000 clones, about 91% being singletons. This chain joins TRBV7-2 and TRBJ2-1, with D unclear. The specimen was peripheral blood, collected before pregnancy. This receptor was taken from a female donor with multiple sclerosis, enrolled in a pregnancy study. CDR3 sequence (DNA): TGTGCCAGCAGCTTAGACTTAGATGAGCAGTTCTTC. This encodes CASSLDLDEQFF.